This T cell receptor beta chain was found in a study of T-cell memory formation after mild COVID-19. Study results and limitations: Among contracting clones, CD4+ were mainly CM/EM and CD8+ enriched in EMRA. Cross-reactive memory apparently joined, as some responding clones appeared in pre-infection memory.

Each CDR3 protein gets one entry after TCRdb re-called the 5' RACE reads with MiXCR. This repertoire shows fewer than 350,000 distinct CDR3 sequences, about 20% found once; its top ten account for around 23%. With 8 bases clipped from V and 4 bases from J, the junction kept 12 bases outside the gene matches. The CDR3 contains 16 residues. Germline V gene lookup returns CDR1 MNHEY and CDR2 SVGEGT. This clonotype showed up just a few times. The antigen remains unidentified. This sequence joins TRBV6-2 or TRBV6-3 and TRBJ2-2, with 8 bases identical to TRBD2. The specimen was PBMCs or a T cell subset sorted from them (not recorded which). This clonotype was obtained from a man aged 18-30 years who had mild COVID-19 (a few samples of this study predate the infection). Cell type and time point are not known. This CDR3 is CASSYTGGPPTGELFF. The CDR3 nucleotides read TGTGCCAGCTCATATACGGGGGGGCCGCCCACCGGGGAGCTGTTTTTT.